These 29 T cell receptor beta chains were all obtained from the same sample, sequenced in a study of blood T cell repertoires in COVID-19. Repertoires were generated with immunoSEQ multiplex PCR, while TCRdb's copy carries only in-frame clones and drops some. This table has 190,000 or so clones, more than 70% appearing once. The material sequenced was peripheral blood. These receptors were obtained from a woman in her 30s with acute or convalescent COVID-19.

The chain links TRBV3-1 (or the pseudogene TRBV3-2) to TRBJ1-1, with TRBD1 identical over 7 bases. J gave up 11 bases and V 5 bases, and 5 bases lay outside the gene matches. From germline, CDR1 is LGHDT and CDR2 YNNKEL (reference sequence). The CDR3 covers 11 residues. For the CDR3, the DNA is TGTGCCAGCAGCTCAGGGGGAAGGGCTTTCTTT. Residues: CASSSGGRAFF.

This chain uses TRBV25-1 with TRBJ1-1; 9 positions match TRBD1. Germline CDR1 is MGHDK and CDR2 is SYGVNS. CDR3 length: 13 amino acids. With V trimmed by 11 bases and J by 12 bases, 16 bases remained unmatched. CDR3 nucleotide sequence: TGTGCCTCGAGTCAACCGGGGACAGGGAAAACTTTCTTT. Its protein product is CASSQPGTGKTFF.

The chain carries TRBV11-3 and TRBJ1-2; a possible D gene is TRBD1 (5 bases). Germline-derived CDR1 and CDR2 are SGHNT and YENEEA. CDR3 size: 14 residues. Between the trimmed V and J ends, which lost 2 bases and 5 bases, there was a span of 12 bases. Here the CDR3 DNA reads TGTGCCAGCAGCTTAAACACAGGCCCGTATGGCTACACCTTC. Amino acid sequence: CASSLNTGPYGYTF.

CDR3 in DNA: TGCAGTGCCACAACTACGCAGTATTTT. Protein: CSATTTQYF. This chain links TRBV20-1 with TRBJ2-3; D remains unclear. This CDR3 is built from 9 residues. Germline V gene sequence: CDR1 DFQATT, CDR2 SNEGSKA (reference sequence). The ends were cut back, 6 bases at V and 8 bases at J, with 6 bases in the middle.

The CDR3 protein is CASRMDRSLVEQFF. As DNA, the CDR3 is TGTGCCAGCAGGATGGACAGGTCCCTCGTAGAGCAGTTCTTC. This chain joins TRBV6-5 and TRBJ2-1; 7 bases fit TRBD1. Germline V gives CDR1 MNHEY, CDR2 SVGAGI. The CDR3 totals 14 residues. After removal of 6 bases from V and 10 bases from J, the junction contained 12 bases not matched to a gene.

The rearrangement joins TRBV9 to TRBJ2-3, with D tentatively TRBD1 (6 bases). V was clipped by 4 bases and J by 5 bases, with 14 bases between them. This CDR3 is 14 amino acids long. The germline V gene has CDR1 SGDLS and CDR2 YYNGEE. The CDR3 is CASSQSGEEDTQYF. CDR3 bases: TGTGCCAGCAGCCAATCAGGGGAAGAAGATACGCAGTATTTT.

This clone was counted once. The rearrangement links TRBV5-4 to TRBJ2-1, with D possibly being TRBD1 (5 bases). The CDR3 is 14 amino acids. Trimming cost V 0 bases and J 1 base, with 5 bases left between them. CDR1 SGHNT and CDR2 YYREEE come from the germline V gene (reference sequence). This CDR3 is CASSLEGSYNEQFF. CDR3 nucleotide sequence: TGTGCCAGCAGCTTGGAGGGGTCCTACAATGAGCAGTTCTTC.

V and J are TRBV10-3 and TRBJ1-1, with 8 bases that match TRBD1. Trimming took 5 bases from V and 0 from J; bases not matched to a gene: 8. Germline V gene sequence: CDR1 ENHRY, CDR2 SYGVKD. The CDR3 runs to 16 residues. The DNA of the CDR3 is TGTGCCATCAGTCAGGACAGGGCCTCAGTGAACACTGAAGCTTTCTTT. Amino acid sequence: CAISQDRASVNTEAFF.

The genes are TRBV2 and TRBJ1-1; no clear D. V dropped 6 bases and J dropped 11 bases, with 7 bases sitting between them. CDR3 length: 9 amino acids. Looked up from germline, CDR1 is SNHLY and CDR2 is FYNNEI. CDR3 coding DNA: TGTGCCAGCAGCGGGATGGCTTTCTTT. This translates into CASSGMAFF.

The chain joins TRBV25-1 to TRBJ1-4, with 7 bases identical to TRBD1. This CDR3 comprises 16 residues. The V gene end was trimmed by 2 bases and the J gene end by 3 bases; junction bases not matched to a gene: 6. CDR1 and CDR2 (germline): MGHDK, SYGVNS. DNA for the CDR3: TGTGCCAGCAGTGAACTAGGGGGCATATCTAATGAAAAACTGTTTTTT. Translated, it gives CASSELGGISNEKLFF.

This clone was detected a few times. The V gene is TRBV28, the J gene TRBJ2-1; 15 positions match TRBD2. In germline, CDR1 is MDHEN, CDR2 SYDVKM. This CDR3 region has 16 residues. V lost 0 bases to trimming and J lost 9 bases; unmatched junction nucleotides: 3. Written as DNA, the CDR3 is TGTGCCAGCAGTTTATGGCGGACTAGCGGGAGGGTTGAGCAGTTCTTC. This translates into CASSLWRTSGRVEQFF.

The rearrangement links TRBV2 to TRBJ2-5; TRBD2 agrees at 11 bases. The ends lost 6 bases at V and 7 bases at J; junction bases unmatched: 10. Germline CDR1 SNHLY, CDR2 FYNNEI. The CDR3 has 15 residues. The DNA for the CDR3 is TGTGCCAGCAGCGCTAGCGGGAGGACCCCAGGGACCCAGTACTTC. This codes for CASSASGRTPGTQYF.

The CDR3 protein is CATQTGSFSEDTQYF. The CDR3 DNA reads as TGCGCCACCCAGACCGGGAGCTTCTCCGAGGATACGCAGTATTTT. V is TRBV5-1 and J is TRBJ2-3; the D gene is possibly TRBD2 (6 bases). Trimming removed 9 bases from V and 6 bases from J, with 23 bases in between. In germline, CDR1 is SGHRS, CDR2 YFSETQ. The CDR3 has 15 residues.

CDR3 nucleotide sequence: TGTGCCAGCGCCTTCGGTGATCGGGATACGCAGTATTTT. Residues: CASAFGDRDTQYF. The V call is TRBV19, the J call TRBJ2-3; D gene unclear. V lost 9 bases and J lost 6, with 16 bases in between. This CDR3 contains 13 residues. Germline loops: CDR1 LNHDA, CDR2 SQIVND (reference sequence).

The CDR3 spells CASSEALIEQYF. The CDR3 DNA reads TGTGCCAGCAGTGAAGCTCTAATTGAGCAGTACTTC. The V gene is TRBV2, the J gene TRBJ2-7; D remains unclear. V was pared by 0 bases and J by 7 bases, with 7 bases between. CDR3 size: 12 residues. Germline CDR1 is SNHLY and CDR2 is FYNNEI.

Details on this clone: A junction boundary mismatches the germline segment, possibly from a read error. The chain links TRBV6-5 to TRBJ1-3; D may be TRBD1 (6 bases). Germline V gene lookup returns CDR1 MNHEY and CDR2 SVGAGI. This CDR3 spans 12 amino acids. CDR3 protein: CASSSAGGRRIF. As DNA, the CDR3 is TGTGCCAGCAGTTCCGCGGGGGGCAGGAGGATTTTT.

The rearrangement links TRBV10-2 to TRBJ2-5; D not resolved. Looked up from germline, CDR1 is WSHSY and CDR2 is SAAADI. This CDR3 contains 15 residues. V gave up 7 bases and J gave up 5 bases, with 20 bases separating them. CDR3 amino acids: CASKVTPIFSETQYF. The CDR3 DNA follows: TGCGCCAGCAAGGTGACTCCCATTTTTTCGGAGACCCAGTACTTC.

The V call is TRBV5-1, the J call TRBJ2-5, with D possibly matching TRBD2 (6 bases). This CDR3 is built from 15 residues. Germline V gives CDR1 SGHRS, CDR2 YFSETQ. V lost 4 bases to trimming and J lost 1 base, with 14 bases between them. The CDR3: CASSLEPGVQETQYF. For the CDR3, the DNA is TGCGCCAGCAGCCTGGAGCCGGGGGTCCAAGAGACCCAGTACTTC.

The chain recombines TRBV21-1 with TRBJ2-5; the table's D call, TRBD2, has no DNA check behind it. TRBV21-1 is deemed a pseudogene. The CDR3 is 13 residues long. In DNA form, the CDR3 reads TGTGCCAGCGGTAGGCTAGCCAAAGAGACCCAGTACTTC. Its translation is CASGRLAKETQYF.

The chain links TRBV18 to TRBJ1-5; D is possibly TRBD1 (5 bases). This CDR3 comprises 13 residues. With 4 bases removed from V and 4 bases from J, the gap between germline ends came to 8 bases. Germline-derived CDR1 and CDR2 are KGHSH and LQKENI. As DNA, the CDR3 is TGTGCCAGCTCACAGGGGTTAAATCAGCCCCAGCATTTT. Translated: CASSQGLNQPQHF.

This chain joins TRBV9 and TRBJ1-1, with D possibly matching TRBD1 (5 bases). Germline CDR1 SGDLS, CDR2 YYNGEE. This CDR3 comprises 14 residues. V lost 4 bases and J 4 bases, leaving 14 bases between the germline ends. The CDR3 coding sequence is TGTGCCAGCAGCCTCGGGAGCCAGGGCACTGAAGCTTTCTTT. It codes for CASSLGSQGTEAFF.

J is TRBJ2-3 and V is TRBV11-2; D gene uncertain. The CDR3 extends over 15 amino acids. Trimming took 5 bases from V and 2 from J, leaving 14 bases between them. CDR1 and CDR2 (germline): SGHAT, FQNNGV. The CDR3 DNA sequence: TGTGCCAGCAGCCTCCGCGGCAGTTTCACAGATACGCAGTATTTT. This sequence encodes CASSLRGSFTDTQYF. Filled out from reference TRBV11-2 and TRBJ2-3, the complete variable domain reads EAGVAQSPRYKIIEKRQSVAFWCNPISGHATLYWYQQILGQGPKLLIQFQNNGVVDDSQLPKDRFSAERLKGVDSTLKIQPAKLEDSAVYLCASSLRGSFTDTQYFGPGTRLTVL.

This sequence joins TRBV28 and TRBJ2-1; D call uncertain. Germline lookup yields CDR1 MDHEN and CDR2 SYDVKM. The CDR3 contains 12 residues. The V gene lost 3 bases and the J gene lost 10 bases, with 10 bases spanning the gap. CDR3 in DNA: TGTGCCAGCAGTTTTCATATGCGGGAGCAGTTCTTC. Translated: CASSFHMREQFF.

The rearrangement joins TRBV20-1 to TRBJ2-2; D not certain. CDR3 length equals 11 residues. Trimming took off 3 bases at V and 7 bases at J, with 6 bases between the two ends. CDR1 and CDR2 from the germline V gene are DFQATT and SNEGSKA (reference sequence). The CDR3 is CSASSFGELFF. As DNA, the CDR3 is TGCAGTGCTAGCTCCTTCGGGGAGCTGTTTTTT.

The chain has TRBV10-3 and TRBJ2-7; 8 positions match TRBD1. Trimming took 6 bases from V and 3 from J; bases not matched to a gene: 7. In germline, CDR1 is ENHRY, CDR2 SYGVKD. The CDR3 contains 14 residues. The CDR3 sequence: CAISGGDRNYEQYF. In nucleotides, the CDR3 is TGTGCCATCAGCGGCGGGGACAGGAACTACGAGCAGTACTTC.

This rearrangement joins TRBV6-6 to TRBJ1-4; D unclear. With 8 bases removed from V and 5 bases from J, the gap between germline ends came to 15 bases. CDR3 size: 14 residues. CDR1 and CDR2 (germline): MNHNY, SVGAGI (reference sequence). This CDR3 reads CASVPGLLNEKLFF. CDR3 DNA: TGTGCCAGCGTTCCGGGTCTCTTAAATGAAAAACTGTTTTTT.

The V and J genes are TRBV7-9 and TRBJ2-2, with 8 nucleotides matching TRBD2. Germline CDR1 is SEHNR and CDR2 is FQNEAQ (reference sequence). J gave up 7 bases and V 5 bases, and 9 bases lay outside the gene matches. This CDR3 comprises 15 residues. As DNA, the CDR3 is TGTGCCAGCAGCACTAGCGGAGCAGGACACGGGGAGCTGTTTTTT. This translates into CASSTSGAGHGELFF. The full variable domain, its missing parts supplied by reference TRBV7-9 and TRBJ2-2, is DTGVSQNPRHKITKRGQNVTFRCDPISEHNRLYWYRQTLGQGPEFLTYFQNEAQLEKSRLLSDRFSAERPKGSFSTLEIQRTEQGDSAMYLCASSTSGAGHGELFFGEGSRLTVL.

The chain combines TRBV5-4 with TRBJ2-7; possibly TRBD2 for D (5 bases). The CDR3 contains 14 residues. The V and J ends lost 3 bases and 2 bases respectively, with 12 bases between them. Germline loops: CDR1 SGHNT, CDR2 YYREEE (reference sequence). CDR3 in amino acids: CASSSGLYPYEQYF. CDR3 bases: TGTGCCAGCAGCTCCGGACTGTACCCCTACGAGCAGTACTTC.

The genes are TRBV6-5 and TRBJ2-5; TRBD2 matches at 9 bases. The CDR3 contains 14 residues. Germline V gene sequence: CDR1 MNHEY, CDR2 SVGAGI. The V and J ends lost 8 bases and 2 bases, in that order; junction bases with no gene match: 6. The CDR3 here is CASALAGSQETQYF. The CDR3 DNA sequence: TGTGCCAGCGCCCTAGCGGGATCACAAGAGACCCAGTACTTC.